The rows below give T cell receptor beta chains drawn from one sample of a study of response to subunit inactivated influenza vaccine. TCRdb itself ran the RT-PCR reads through MiXCR, one entry per CDR3 protein. The repertoire consists of about 800,000 distinct CDR3 sequences, with 20% to 25% occurring once and the leading ten covering roughly 10%. Sequenced here: PBMCs from blood, sampled 4 to 6 days after vaccination. The origin of the receptors is a man aged 45-65 years who received an inactivated influenza vaccine. Both conserved end residues are part of each CDR3. D genes are given only for firm matches. Clone sizes are given selectively: once, few, many, or a class where the clone is expanded.

J: TRBJ2-7; size: few; V: TRBV4-3; D: NA; DNA: TGCGCCAGCAGCCAAGATTTGGCGGACTCCTACGAGCAGTACTTC; CDR3: CASSQDLADSYEQYF
J: TRBJ1-1; size: few; V: TRBV12-3/TRBV12-4; D: TRBD1; DNA: TGTGCCAGCAGTTACAGGACAGGGACTGAAGCTTTCTTT; CDR3: CASSYRTGTEAFF
J: TRBJ2-1; size: NA; V: TRBV11-1; D: NA; DNA: TGTGCCAGCAGCTTCGGTCTAGCCCCCAATGAGCAGTTCTTC; CDR3: CASSFGLAPNEQFF
J: TRBJ1-1; size: NA; V: TRBV15; D: TRBD1; DNA: TGTGCCACCAGCGGCCACAGGGGGAACACTGAAGCTTTCTTT; CDR3: CATSGHRGNTEAFF
J: TRBJ1-2; size: few; V: TRBV12-3/TRBV12-4; D: NA; DNA: TGTGCCAGCAGAACAGGGATGGATGGCTACACCTTC; CDR3: CASRTGMDGYTF
J: TRBJ2-3; size: few; V: TRBV20-1; D: NA; DNA: TGCAGTGCTAGAGGCGGGCTCTACAGAGGAGGCACAGATACGCAGTATTTT; CDR3: CSARGGLYRGGTDTQYF
J: TRBJ1-5; size: NA; V: TRBV28; D: NA; DNA: TGTGCCAGCAGTTTATCAGGGACCCCTAGCAATCAGCCCCAGCATTTT; CDR3: CASSLSGTPSNQPQHF
J: TRBJ2-7; size: many; V: TRBV24-1; D: NA; DNA: TGTGCCACCAGTGATGCGGGTTCGAGGGGCGAGCAGTACTTC; CDR3: CATSDAGSRGEQYF
J: TRBJ2-7; size: many; V: TRBV4-3; D: TRBD1; DNA: TGCGCCAGCAGCCCTTGGACAGGCTACGAGCAGTACTTC; CDR3: CASSPWTGYEQYF
J: TRBJ2-1; size: once; V: TRBV30; D: TRBD2; DNA: TGTGCCTGGAGTGTACAGGCTAGCGGAGCCTACAATGAGCAGTTCTTC; CDR3: CAWSVQASGAYNEQFF
J: TRBJ2-7; size: few; V: TRBV20-1; D: TRBD1; DNA: TGCAGTGCTCCGCGTGGACAGGGCAACGAGCAGTACTTC; CDR3: CSAPRGQGNEQYF
J: TRBJ1-1; size: NA; V: TRBV19; D: NA; DNA: TGTGCCAGTAGTATATTGGAGGGGAACACTGAAGCTTTCTTT; CDR3: CASSILEGNTEAFF
J: TRBJ2-3; size: NA; V: TRBV29-1; D: NA; DNA: TGCAGCGTTGAACTCGGCACAGATACGCAGTATTTT; CDR3: CSVELGTDTQYF
J: TRBJ2-6; size: NA; V: TRBV5-6; D: NA; DNA: TGTGCCAGCGGCGACAGTCCAACTGGGGCCAACGTCCTGACTTTC; CDR3: CASGDSPTGANVLTF
J: TRBJ2-2; size: many; V: TRBV29-1; D: TRBD2; DNA: TGCAGCGTTGAACGGACTAGCGGACGCACCGGGGAGCTGTTTTTT; CDR3: CSVERTSGRTGELFF
J: TRBJ2-1; size: NA; V: TRBV7-9; D: TRBD2; DNA: TGTGCCAGCAGCCCGGGACTAGCGGGAGGGGGCCGGCAGTTCTTC; CDR3: CASSPGLAGGGRQFF
J: TRBJ1-5; size: NA; V: TRBV6-1; D: TRBD1; DNA: TGTGCCAGCAGAGACTTACCGGGACAGGGTGGCAATCAGCCCCAGCATTTT; CDR3: CASRDLPGQGGNQPQHF
J: TRBJ1-2; size: NA; V: TRBV30; D: NA; DNA: TGTGCCTGGAGTGTTGGAGAATATGGCTACACCTTC; CDR3: CAWSVGEYGYTF
J: TRBJ1-5; size: few; V: TRBV4-3; D: NA; DNA: TGCGCCAGCAACGACGGGATTTATAGCAATCAGCCCCAGCATTTT; CDR3: CASNDGIYSNQPQHF
J: TRBJ2-3; size: NA; V: TRBV10-1; D: NA; DNA: TGCGCCAGCAGTGAGTCGACTCCGGGACTTTCAGATACGCAGTATTTT; CDR3: CASSESTPGLSDTQYF
J: TRBJ2-1; size: NA; V: TRBV20-1; D: TRBD2; DNA: TGCAGTGCTAGAGTCCTTTTAGCGGGAGACCCAAATGAGCAGTTCTTC; CDR3: CSARVLLAGDPNEQFF
J: TRBJ1-5; size: few; V: TRBV6-2/TRBV6-3; D: NA; DNA: TGTGCCAGCACCGACAGAACAGAAAGTCAGCCCCAGCATTTT; CDR3: CASTDRTESQPQHF
J: TRBJ2-2; size: NA; V: TRBV4-3; D: TRBD1; DNA: TGCGCCAGTAGCTCCGGGACAGGGTTTGGGGAGCTGTTTTTT; CDR3: CASSSGTGFGELFF
J: TRBJ2-3; size: NA; V: TRBV7-9; D: NA; DNA: TGTGCCAGCGGTCCTCGAGGGAGCACAGATACGCAGTATTTT; CDR3: CASGPRGSTDTQYF
J: TRBJ2-2; size: NA; V: TRBV11-2; D: TRBD2; DNA: TGTGCCAGCAGCTTAGAGACTAGCGGGAGAAGCGGGGAGCTGTTTTTT; CDR3: CASSLETSGRSGELFF
J: TRBJ2-7; size: many; V: TRBV15; D: NA; DNA: TGTGCCACCAGCAGAGGGTTGACCTACGAGCAGTACTTC; CDR3: CATSRGLTYEQYF
J: TRBJ2-7; size: NA; V: TRBV10-3; D: TRBD1; DNA: TGTGCCATCAGTGAGCAGACAGGGTCCCCCTACGAGCAGTACTTC; CDR3: CAISEQTGSPYEQYF
J: TRBJ1-4; size: few; V: TRBV5-1; D: TRBD1; DNA: TGCGCCAGCAGCCGAACAGGGGTCGCGGCGAATGAAAAACTGTTTTTT; CDR3: CASSRTGVAANEKLFF
J: TRBJ1-2; size: many; V: TRBV4-1; D: TRBD1; DNA: TGCGCCAGCTCAAGGACAGGGTTGAGCTATGGCTACACCTTC; CDR3: CASSRTGLSYGYTF
J: TRBJ1-6; size: few; V: TRBV12-3/TRBV12-4; D: TRBD1; DNA: TGTGCCAGCAGTAGGACAGGCCTAAATTCACCCCTCCACTTT; CDR3: CASSRTGLNSPLHF
J: TRBJ2-1; size: NA; V: TRBV29-1; D: TRBD2; DNA: TGCAGCGTCGCTAGCGGGAGGGCCTTCTCCTACAATGAGCAGTTCTTC; CDR3: CSVASGRAFSYNEQFF
J: TRBJ2-1; size: NA; V: TRBV5-1; D: NA; DNA: TGCGCCAGCAGACCAGGACCTGGTGAGCAGTTCTTC; CDR3: CASRPGPGEQFF
J: TRBJ2-5; size: NA; V: TRBV20-1; D: TRBD1; DNA: TGCAGTGCTACGATCCACCCGGGACAGGGACAAGAGACCCAGTACTTC; CDR3: CSATIHPGQGQETQYF
J: TRBJ2-5; size: many; V: TRBV12-3/TRBV12-4; D: TRBD1; DNA: TGTGCCAGCAGTGGGGACAGCTCCCAAGAGACCCAGTACTTC; CDR3: CASSGDSSQETQYF
J: TRBJ2-1; size: NA; V: TRBV4-1; D: NA; DNA: TGCGCCAGCAGCCTACTCGGGATCGGCTACAATGAGCAGTTCTTC; CDR3: CASSLLGIGYNEQFF
J: TRBJ2-3; size: NA; V: TRBV20-1; D: NA; DNA: TGCAGTGCGTTACTAGCTGTCACAGATACGCAGTATTTT; CDR3: CSALLAVTDTQYF
J: TRBJ2-7; size: few; V: TRBV11-2; D: NA; DNA: TGTGCCAGCAGCTTAGGGTTCGGTAGCTTGGACGAGCAGTACTTC; CDR3: CASSLGFGSLDEQYF